The 30 T cell receptor beta chains below all came from one sample that was sequenced in a study of shared clonotypes between healthy human individuals. CD45RO-negative, CCR7-selected cells formed the naive CD8 fraction, which excluded terminally differentiated effector memory CD45RA+ cells. Profiled with immunoSEQ multiplex PCR; TCRdb holds only in-frame clones, not every one. The data show about 2,200,000 clones, about 93% seen once. Material: naive CD8+ T cells from PBMCs. These receptors all come from a man aged 18 to 35 in good health. Some clones in this sample may be carry-over from other donors' samples.

Note on this clone: Within the sample, other DNA sequences also encode this same CDR3. The chain employs TRBV9 and TRBJ2-6; a weak D match, TRBD2 (6 bases). Deletions cut 6 bases from V and 0 bases from J, with 7 bases between. The CDR3 has 14 residues. From germline, CDR1 is SGDLS and CDR2 YYNGEE. The DNA of the CDR3 is TGTGCCAGCACCGGGGGCTCTGGGGCCAACGTCCTGACTTTC. This codes for CASTGGSGANVLTF.

The CDR3 loop is CAWTPRDRSSYEQYF. The DNA for the CDR3 is TGTGCCTGGACGCCCCGGGACAGGAGCTCCTACGAGCAGTACTTC. The chain couples TRBV30 to TRBJ2-7, with 8 bases identical to TRBD1. Looked up from germline, CDR1 is GTSNPN and CDR2 is SVGIG (reference sequence). J gave up 0 bases and V 4 bases, and 8 bases lay outside the gene matches. This CDR3 contains 15 residues.

This clone was observed once. The J gene is TRBJ1-2, the V gene TRBV6-1; D not resolved. CDR1 and CDR2 (germline): MNHNS, SASEGT. Trimming cost V 7 bases and J 4 bases, with 13 bases left between them. The length of the CDR3 is 13 residues. The CDR3 DNA is TGTGCCAGCACTTCTAAAGTCTTCTATGGCTACACCTTC. Protein product: CASTSKVFYGYTF.

The chain has TRBV5-6 and TRBJ1-1; 7 nucleotides align to TRBD1. CDR1 is SGHDT and CDR2 is YYEEEE in the germline V gene. V gave up 3 bases and J gave up 4 bases; unmatched junction bases: 3. The length of the CDR3 is 13 residues. Here the CDR3 DNA reads TGTGCCAGCAGCTCGACAGGGTTCACTGAAGCTTTCTTT. Translation gives CASSSTGFTEAFF.

J is TRBJ2-7 and V is TRBV27, with TRBD2 as a possible D gene (6 bases). V lost 6 bases and J 0 bases, leaving 12 bases between the germline ends. The CDR3 spans 14 residues. Germline CDR1 reads MNHEY; CDR2 reads SMNVEV (reference sequence). CDR3 residues: CASRPGTPSYEQYF. CDR3 nucleotide sequence: TGTGCCAGCAGACCCGGGACTCCCTCCTACGAGCAGTACTTC.

This chain links TRBV4-1 with TRBJ2-3; no clear D gene. Germline V CDR1 and CDR2: MGHRA, YSYEKL. There are 15 residues in the CDR3. Trimming took off 2 bases at V and 2 bases at J, with 11 bases between the two ends. The CDR3, as DNA: TGCGCCAGCAGCCAAAAAATGACCAACACAGATACGCAGTATTTT. Translated: CASSQKMTNTDTQYF.

This chain uses TRBV4-2 with TRBJ2-5; either TRBD1 or TRBD2 may fit D (5 bases each). The CDR3 covers 14 residues. V lost 0 bases, J lost 4 bases, and 9 bases lay in between. Per the germline V gene, CDR1 is LGHNA and CDR2 is YNFKEQ. CDR3 region: CASSQELRGETQYF. CDR3 nucleotide sequence: TGTGCCAGCAGCCAAGAATTGAGGGGAGAGACCCAGTACTTC.

The chain is built from TRBV19 and TRBJ1-1, with D uncertain. The CDR3 consists of 15 residues. CDR1 is LNHDA and CDR2 is SQIVND in the germline V gene (reference sequence). Trimming shortened V by 3 bases and J by 0 bases, and 11 bases separated the two germline ends. CDR3 sequence (DNA): TGTGCCAGTAGTATCTCTTCCGACATGAACACTGAAGCTTTCTTT. This sequence encodes CASSISSDMNTEAFF.

This rearrangement joins TRBV5-1 to TRBJ2-2; tentatively, D is TRBD1 (6 bases). The V end lost 2 bases, the J end lost 0 bases, and 17 bases lay between the germline ends. The CDR3 contains 18 residues. In germline, CDR1 is SGHRS, CDR2 YFSETQ. The CDR3 sequence: CASSFFRFGQPNTGELFF. Here the CDR3 DNA reads TGCGCCAGCAGCTTTTTTAGGTTTGGACAGCCGAACACCGGGGAGCTGTTTTTT.

The rearrangement links TRBV19 to TRBJ2-3, with TRBD1 matching over 7 bases. After removal of 5 bases from V and 1 base from J, the junction contained 9 bases not matched to a gene. CDR1 and CDR2 (germline): LNHDA, SQIVND (reference sequence). CDR3 size: 16 residues. The CDR3 here is CASSVTRQGGTDTQYF. CDR3 DNA sequence: TGTGCCAGTAGTGTCACTCGACAGGGCGGCACAGATACGCAGTATTTT.

This chain links TRBV6-1 with TRBJ1-6, with D hard to call. Per germline, CDR1 MNHNS and CDR2 SASEGT. The ends were cut back, 7 bases at V and 9 bases at J, with 19 bases in the middle. The CDR3 sequence is 15 residues long. CDR3 in amino acids: CASTYIPTAGSPLHF. The CDR3 nucleotides are TGTGCCAGCACCTACATACCCACGGCCGGTTCACCCCTCCACTTT.

The chain joins TRBV7-9 to TRBJ2-2; D not resolved. CDR1 and CDR2 (germline): SEHNR, FQNEAQ (reference sequence). V lost 1 base to trimming and J lost 3 bases, with 6 bases between them. The CDR3 has 14 amino acids. The CDR3 loop is CASSLGGYTGELFF. CDR3 DNA: TGTGCCAGCAGCTTAGGGGGATACACCGGGGAGCTGTTTTTT.

Comments on this clone: The identical CDR3 is also encoded by other nucleotide sequences in the sample. V is TRBV30 and J is TRBJ1-1; perhaps TRBD1 as D (5 bases). Germline V lookup: CDR1 GTSNPN, CDR2 SVGIG (reference sequence). V lost 0 bases, J lost 2 bases, and 7 bases lay in between. This CDR3 comprises 13 residues. CDR3 sequence: CAWSVTANTEAFF. The DNA for the CDR3 is TGTGCCTGGAGTGTGACAGCCAACACTGAAGCTTTCTTT.

The V call is TRBV11-2, the J call TRBJ2-2; possible D gene TRBD2, 5 bases. CDR3 length equals 13 residues. Germline V gene sequence: CDR1 SGHAT, CDR2 FQNNGV. The V and J ends lost 2 bases and 6 bases respectively, with 7 bases between them. The CDR3 region is CASSLWESGELFF. CDR3 sequence (DNA): TGTGCCAGCAGCTTATGGGAGTCCGGGGAGCTGTTTTTT.

The CDR3 loop reads CASSVGGGRVYEQYF. DNA for the CDR3: TGTGCCAGCAGCGTGGGAGGCGGGAGAGTGTACGAGCAGTACTTC. The V and J genes are TRBV9 and TRBJ2-7; 7 bases are a match to TRBD2. V trimming: 2 bases; J trimming: 4 bases; junction bases outside the gene matches: 9. The CDR3 runs 15 residues. The germline V gene has CDR1 SGDLS and CDR2 YYNGEE.

V and J are TRBV27 and TRBJ2-1; D uncertain. The CDR3 runs to 14 residues. Germline values: CDR1 MNHEY, CDR2 SMNVEV (reference sequence). V lost 3 bases, J lost 5 bases, and 11 bases lay in between. The CDR3 protein is CASSLIDGDNEQFF. CDR3 coding DNA: TGTGCCAGCAGTTTGATAGACGGAGACAATGAGCAGTTCTTC.

The rearrangement uses TRBV7-9 and TRBJ2-1; the D call may be TRBD1 or TRBD2 (5 bases each). This CDR3 comprises 18 residues. Germline CDR1 SEHNR, CDR2 FQNEAQ (reference sequence). Between the trimmed V and J ends, which lost 0 bases and 2 bases, there was a span of 17 bases. CDR3 sequence (DNA): TGTGCCAGCAGCTTAGCGCCCCAGTGGGGGAGCACCTACAATGAGCAGTTCTTC. Amino acids: CASSLAPQWGSTYNEQFF.

This chain connects TRBV28 to TRBJ2-1; TRBD1 aligns across 9 bases. V was clipped by 4 bases and J by 2 bases; unmatched bases: 6. This CDR3 is built from 16 residues. Germline loops: CDR1 MDHEN, CDR2 SYDVKM. The CDR3 loop is CASSSLGQGPYNEQFF. CDR3 nucleotide sequence: TGTGCCAGCAGTTCCCTCGGACAGGGGCCCTACAATGAGCAGTTCTTC.

This rearrangement joins TRBV28 to TRBJ1-5, with 8 nucleotides matching TRBD1. This CDR3 region has 19 residues. Germline CDR1 MDHEN, CDR2 SYDVKM. V was pared by 3 bases and J by 3 bases, with 16 bases of the junction left unmatched. This chain's CDR3 is CASSFLPYGTGFFNQPQHF. CDR3 nucleotide sequence: TGTGCCAGCAGTTTTCTTCCTTATGGGACAGGTTTCTTCAATCAGCCCCAGCATTTT.

J is TRBJ2-1 and V is TRBV9; D is undetermined. V was trimmed by 4 bases and J by 0 bases, leaving 11 bases between them. Germline-derived CDR1 and CDR2 are SGDLS and YYNGEE. The CDR3 is 15 residues long. CDR3 in amino acids: CASSPTESSYNEQFF. The CDR3, as DNA: TGTGCCAGCAGCCCGACTGAGAGCTCCTACAATGAGCAGTTCTTC.

Concerning this clone: Other DNA sequences in this specimen translate into the identical CDR3. This chain links TRBV7-9 with TRBJ1-2; 7 nucleotides line up with TRBD1. The CDR3 is made up of 14 amino acids. J was trimmed by 1 base and V by 5 bases; bases with no gene match: 4. The V gene's germline CDR1 is SEHNR and CDR2 FQNEAQ (reference sequence). The CDR3 loop reads CASSPRGGNYGYTF. The CDR3 DNA reads TGTGCCAGCAGCCCCAGGGGGGGTAACTATGGCTACACCTTC.

V is TRBV9 and J is TRBJ2-5; possibly TRBD2 for D (6 bases). The CDR3 spans 16 residues. Trimming shortened V by 0 bases and J by 1 base, and 13 bases separated the two germline ends. Germline CDR1 SGDLS, CDR2 YYNGEE. CDR3 protein: CASSVAEGRGQETQYF. Here the CDR3 DNA reads TGTGCCAGCAGCGTAGCGGAGGGCCGCGGCCAAGAGACCCAGTACTTC.

This sequence joins TRBV10-2 and TRBJ1-3; D remains unclear. CDR3 length: 20 residues. CDR1 is WSHSY and CDR2 is SAAADI in the germline V gene. V was trimmed by 7 bases and J by 3 bases, leaving 31 bases between them. This chain's CDR3 is CASTPKGSTKYQQLGNTIYF. The CDR3 nucleotides read TGCGCCAGCACCCCAAAGGGATCCACAAAATACCAACAACTTGGAAACACCATATATTTT.

The rearrangement links TRBV7-2 to TRBJ1-1; D is unresolved. The V end lost 3 bases, the J end lost 0 bases, and 8 bases lay between the germline ends. The germline V gene has CDR1 SGHTA and CDR2 FQGNSA. This CDR3 has 14 residues. The CDR3 bases are TGTGCCAGCAGCTTCGGGATCTTGAACACTGAAGCTTTCTTT. This translates into CASSFGILNTEAFF.

The rearrangement uses TRBV5-1 and TRBJ2-6, with D maybe TRBD2 (5 bases). With 7 bases removed from V and 2 bases from J, the gap between germline ends came to 13 bases. The CDR3 has 15 residues. In germline, CDR1 is SGHRS, CDR2 YFSETQ. Written as DNA, the CDR3 is TGCGCCAGCCAAGCGGACTTGGCTGGGGCCAACGTCCTGACTTTC. This codes for CASQADLAGANVLTF.

This chain links TRBV27 with TRBJ2-1, with a possible D match to TRBD2 (5 bases). The CDR3 has 16 residues. Germline V gene sequence: CDR1 MNHEY, CDR2 SMNVEV (reference sequence). V lost 6 bases, J lost 8 bases, and 23 bases lay in between. The CDR3 loop is CASSHSPGTRLDEQFF. CDR3 nucleotide sequence: TGTGCCAGCAGCCACTCCCCGGGAACCCGTTTGGATGAGCAGTTCTTC.

This clone was counted only a few times. The V gene is TRBV11-3, the J gene TRBJ1-5, with D uncertain. V lost 5 bases to trimming and J lost 2 bases, with 10 bases between them. CDR1 is SGHNT and CDR2 is YENEEA in the germline V gene. The CDR3 is 14 amino acids. The CDR3 region is CASSLSGGNQPQHF. CDR3 nucleotide sequence: TGTGCCAGCAGCCTAAGTGGGGGCAATCAGCCCCAGCATTTT.

CDR3 DNA sequence: TGTGCCAGCAGTGAAGGGTGGGGACAGGGGGAAGCTTTCTTT. Residues: CASSEGWGQGEAFF. V usage is TRBV2 and J usage is TRBJ1-1; 10 nucleotides agree with TRBD1. The germline gives CDR1 SNHLY, CDR2 FYNNEI. V lost 1 base, J lost 8 bases, and 4 bases stayed unmatched. The CDR3 is 14 residues long.

The chain combines TRBV4-1 with TRBJ2-5, with D maybe TRBD2 (5 bases). Trimming took 0 bases from V and 1 from J, leaving 6 bases between them. Per the germline V gene, CDR1 is MGHRA and CDR2 is YSYEKL. This CDR3 region has 14 residues. The CDR3 nucleotides are TGCGCCAGCAGCCAAGAGCGGGTCCAAGAGACCCAGTACTTC. Protein product: CASSQERVQETQYF.

V usage is TRBV7-8 and J usage is TRBJ2-5; tentatively, D is TRBD1 (5 bases). This CDR3 contains 13 residues. Germline assignment: CDR1 SGHVS and CDR2 FQNEAQ. Trimming removed 2 bases at V and 8 bases at J, with 12 bases between. The CDR3 region is CASSLTGVGTQYF. In DNA form, the CDR3 reads TGTGCCAGCAGCTTAACAGGAGTCGGCACCCAGTACTTC.